One and the same sample provided the 10 T cell receptor beta chains below, sequenced in a study of blood T cells in healthy people across ages. Sample-barcoded 5' priming and a J-beta primer mix drove a second PCR of roughly 6 to 12 cycles. TCRdb redid the calling of the 5' RACE reads with MiXCR, one entry per CDR3 protein. The sample contains over 600,000 distinct CDR3 sequences, around 20% of which appear only once. The sample was blood. The source is a man aged 65 to 79 in good health.

This clonotype was seen many times. A single base separates this from a much larger clone, so it may be a read error. The V gene is TRBV2, the J gene TRBJ2-7; TRBD2 matches 10 bases. The CDR3 spans 15 residues. In germline, CDR1 is SNHLY, CDR2 FYNNEI. CDR3 residues: CASGGSGRASYEQCF. Here the CDR3 DNA reads TGTGCCAGCGGAGGAAGCGGGAGGGCCTCCTACGAGCAGTGCTTC.

The chain combines TRBV28 with TRBJ1-3, with D perhaps matching TRBD1 (6 bases). Germline V gene sequence: CDR1 MDHEN, CDR2 SYDVKM. The CDR3 totals 16 residues. Trimming cost V 8 bases and J 0 bases, with 17 bases left between them. The CDR3 sequence: CASLTLGQSSGNTIYF. The CDR3 DNA sequence: TGTGCCAGCCTTACCTTAGGACAGTCCTCTGGAAACACCATATATTTT. Combining the CDR3 with reference TRBV28 and TRBJ1-3 gives the whole variable domain DVKVTQSSRYLVKRTGEKVFLECVQDMDHENMFWYRQDPGLGLRLIYFSYDVKMKEKGDIPEGYSVSREKKERFSLILESASTNQTSMYLCASLTLGQSSGNTIYFGEGSWLTVV.

The chain couples TRBV21-1 to TRBJ2-3. TRBV21-1 is noted as a pseudogene. This CDR3 contains 12 residues. CDR3 nucleotide sequence: TGTGCCAGCAGCAAATTCACAGATACGCAGTATTTT. Translated, it gives CASSKFTDTQYF.

This clonotype has only a few counts. V usage is TRBV11-2 and J usage is TRBJ2-1; either TRBD1 or TRBD2 may fit D (5 bases each). In germline, CDR1 is SGHAT, CDR2 FQNNGV. The CDR3 spans 15 residues. Trimming left V 1 base short and J 2 bases short, with 9 bases between. The CDR3 loop is CASSLVGTTYNEQFF. In nucleotides, the CDR3 is TGTGCCAGCAGCTTAGTCGGGACCACCTACAATGAGCAGTTCTTC.

This rearrangement joins TRBV7-6 to TRBJ2-7; TRBD1 matches at 9 bases. Germline trimming cut 1 base from V and 6 bases from J; bases unmatched to any gene: 7. The CDR3 contains 15 residues. Germline V CDR1 and CDR2: SGHVS, FNYEAQ. CDR3 loop: CASSLVGTGSGEQYF. CDR3 sequence (DNA): TGTGCCAGCAGCTTAGTTGGGACAGGGTCAGGCGAGCAGTACTTC.

This clonotype was found a few times. The chain employs TRBV24-1 and TRBJ2-5, with D uncertain. Trimming cost V 4 bases and J 3 bases, with 8 bases left between them. This CDR3 is built from 13 residues. Germline CDR1 and CDR2: KGHDR and SFDVKD. Here the CDR3 DNA reads TGTGCCACCAGTGACCTAAACAAAGAGACCCAGTACTTC. The encoded protein is CATSDLNKETQYF.

This clonotype was seen a few times. The chain carries TRBV4-1 and TRBJ1-5, with D unresolved. Trimming stripped 4 bases from V and 3 bases from J, with 10 bases between. Per the germline V gene, CDR1 is MGHRA and CDR2 is YSYEKL. CDR3 size: 14 residues. In DNA, the CDR3 is TGCGCCAGCAGCCTGGACGGCACCAATCAGCCCCAGCATTTT. This gives the protein CASSLDGTNQPQHF.

In this sample, this clonotype turned up many times. The CDR3 DNA is TGCAGCGTTTTAGAAGGGACTAGCGGGACCAATGAGCAGTTCTTC. Translation: CSVLEGTSGTNEQFF. V usage is TRBV29-1 and J usage is TRBJ2-1, with 13 bases matching TRBD2. J was trimmed by 6 bases and V by 5 bases; bases with no gene match: 7. Germline V gene sequence: CDR1 SQVTM, CDR2 ANQGSEA. The CDR3 is 15 residues long.

This clonotype was counted a few times. V is TRBV20-1 and J is TRBJ1-4, with 8 positions matching TRBD1. CDR3 length: 16 residues. After removal of 0 bases from V and 6 bases from J, the junction contained 9 bases not matched to a gene. Germline V lookup: CDR1 DFQATT, CDR2 SNEGSKA (reference sequence). The CDR3 here is CSARDLSTGVDEKLFF. CDR3 nucleotide sequence: TGCAGTGCTAGAGACCTATCGACAGGGGTCGATGAAAAACTGTTTTTT.

This clonotype was seen more than once but under ten times. V gene TRBV11-2 combines with J gene TRBJ2-1; the match to TRBD2 covers 8 bases. V gave up 5 bases and J gave up 4 bases; unmatched junction bases: 13. In germline, CDR1 is SGHAT, CDR2 FQNNGV. This CDR3 comprises 17 residues. The CDR3 protein is CASSKMVTSGRYNEQFF. The CDR3 DNA is TGTGCCAGCAGCAAGATGGTTACTAGCGGACGTTACAATGAGCAGTTCTTC.